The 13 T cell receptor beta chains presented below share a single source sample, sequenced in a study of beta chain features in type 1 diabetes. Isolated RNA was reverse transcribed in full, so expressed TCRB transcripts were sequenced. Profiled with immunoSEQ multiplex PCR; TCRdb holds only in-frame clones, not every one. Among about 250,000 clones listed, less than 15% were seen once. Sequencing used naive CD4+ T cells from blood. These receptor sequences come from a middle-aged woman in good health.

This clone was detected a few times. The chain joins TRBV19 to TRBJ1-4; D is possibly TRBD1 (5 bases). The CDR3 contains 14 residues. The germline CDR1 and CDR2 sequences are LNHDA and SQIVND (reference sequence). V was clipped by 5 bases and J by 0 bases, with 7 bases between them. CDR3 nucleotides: TGTGCCAGTAGTGCGACAGCAACTAATGAAAAACTGTTTTTT. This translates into CASSATATNEKLFF.

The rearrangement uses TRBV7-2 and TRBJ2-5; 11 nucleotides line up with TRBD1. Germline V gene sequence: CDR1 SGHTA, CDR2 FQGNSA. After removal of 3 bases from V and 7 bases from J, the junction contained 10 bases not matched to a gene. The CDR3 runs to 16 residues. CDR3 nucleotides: TGTGCCAGCAGCTTTTGGACAGGGGGCTCCCCTTGGACCCAGTACTTC. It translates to CASSFWTGGSPWTQYF.

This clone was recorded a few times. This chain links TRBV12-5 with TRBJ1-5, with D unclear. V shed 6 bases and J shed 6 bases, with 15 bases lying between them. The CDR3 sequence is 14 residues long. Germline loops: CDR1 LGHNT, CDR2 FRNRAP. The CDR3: CASGLGFRGQPQHF. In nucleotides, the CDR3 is TGTGCTAGTGGGCTCGGGTTCCGGGGTCAGCCCCAGCATTTT.

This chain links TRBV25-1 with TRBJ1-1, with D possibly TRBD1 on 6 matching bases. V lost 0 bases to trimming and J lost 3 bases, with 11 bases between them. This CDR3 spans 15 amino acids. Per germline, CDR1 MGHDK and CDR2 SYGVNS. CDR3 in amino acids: CASSEYTGWYTEAFF. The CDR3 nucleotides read TGTGCCAGCAGTGAATACACAGGGTGGTACACTGAAGCTTTCTTT.

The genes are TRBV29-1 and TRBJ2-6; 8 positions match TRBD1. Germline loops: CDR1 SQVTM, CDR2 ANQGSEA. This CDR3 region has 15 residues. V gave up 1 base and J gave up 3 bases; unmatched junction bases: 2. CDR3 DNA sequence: TGCAGCGTTGAAGGGACAGGGAGTGGGGCCAACGTCCTGACTTTC. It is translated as CSVEGTGSGANVLTF.

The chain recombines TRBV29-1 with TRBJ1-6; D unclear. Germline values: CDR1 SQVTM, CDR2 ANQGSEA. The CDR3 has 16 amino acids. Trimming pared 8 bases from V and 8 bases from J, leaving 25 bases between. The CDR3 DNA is TGCAGCAATCCCCCGGGTGCCCTCGACGTGGATTCACCCCTCCACTTT. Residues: CSNPPGALDVDSPLHF.

The CDR3 DNA reads as TGCGCCACCGGGGGGCACGGCACCGGGGAGCTGTTTTTT. Translating gives CATGGHGTGELFF. The chain uses TRBV4-3 and TRBJ2-2; maybe TRBD2 (7 bases). There are 13 residues in the CDR3. V was shortened by 10 bases and J by 4 bases, with 13 bases between the two germline ends. The germline V gene has CDR1 LGHNA and CDR2 YSLEER.

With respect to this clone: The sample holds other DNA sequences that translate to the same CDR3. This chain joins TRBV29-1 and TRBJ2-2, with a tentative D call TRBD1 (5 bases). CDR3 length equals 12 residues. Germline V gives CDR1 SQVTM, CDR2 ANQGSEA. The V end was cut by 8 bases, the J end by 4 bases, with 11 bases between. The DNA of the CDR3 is TGCAGCTTAAGGCAGGGCACCGGGGAGCTGTTTTTT. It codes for CSLRQGTGELFF.

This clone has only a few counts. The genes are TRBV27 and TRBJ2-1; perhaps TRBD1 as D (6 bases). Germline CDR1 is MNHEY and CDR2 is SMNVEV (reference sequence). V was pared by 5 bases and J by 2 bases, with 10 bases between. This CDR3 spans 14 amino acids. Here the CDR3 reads CASSGDTTYNEQFF. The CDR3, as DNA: TGTGCCAGCAGTGGGGACACGACCTACAATGAGCAGTTCTTC.

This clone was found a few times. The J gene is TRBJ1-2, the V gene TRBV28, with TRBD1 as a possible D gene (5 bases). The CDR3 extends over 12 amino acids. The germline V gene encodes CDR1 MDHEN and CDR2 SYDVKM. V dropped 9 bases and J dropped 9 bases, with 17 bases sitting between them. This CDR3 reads CASLGGTESYTF. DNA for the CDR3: TGTGCCAGTTTGGGGGGGACGGAAAGCTACACCTTC.

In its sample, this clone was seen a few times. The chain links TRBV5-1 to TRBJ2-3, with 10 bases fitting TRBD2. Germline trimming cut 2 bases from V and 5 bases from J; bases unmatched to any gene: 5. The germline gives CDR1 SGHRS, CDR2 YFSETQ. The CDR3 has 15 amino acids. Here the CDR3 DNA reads TGCGCCAGCAGCTTCCAGCGGGGGGGTCAAGATACGCAGTATTTT. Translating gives CASSFQRGGQDTQYF.

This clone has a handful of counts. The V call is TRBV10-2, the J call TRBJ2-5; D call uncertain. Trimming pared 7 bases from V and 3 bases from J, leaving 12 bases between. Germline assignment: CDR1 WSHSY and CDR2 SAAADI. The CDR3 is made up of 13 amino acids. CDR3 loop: CASTSRIEETQYF. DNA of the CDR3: TGCGCCAGCACTTCTAGAATTGAAGAGACCCAGTACTTC.

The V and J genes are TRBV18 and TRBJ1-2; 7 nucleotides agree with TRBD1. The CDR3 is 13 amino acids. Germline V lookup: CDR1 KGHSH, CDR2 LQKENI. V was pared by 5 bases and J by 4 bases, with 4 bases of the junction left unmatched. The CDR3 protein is CASSGDSSYGYTF. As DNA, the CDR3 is TGTGCCAGCTCAGGGGACAGTTCCTATGGCTACACCTTC.